Each of the 20 T cell receptor beta chains below was sequenced from the same sample in a study of neurological immune-mediated disorders. Using its own MiXCR run on the 5' RACE reads, TCRdb lists one record per CDR3 protein. The sample shows 54,000 or so distinct CDR3 sequences, more than 3.5% of them seen only once. The sample taken for sequencing was PBMCs. These receptors all come from a man in his sixties with multiple sclerosis.

This clonotype was counted ten times or more. Possible read error: a much larger clone is one base away. The chain carries TRBV7-9 and TRBJ1-2, with D perhaps TRBD1 (5 bases). Germline V gene data show CDR1 as SEHNR and CDR2 as FQNEAQ (reference sequence). Trimming took 5 bases from V and 7 from J, leaving 14 bases between them. CDR3 length: 13 amino acids. The CDR3 DNA reads TGTGCCAGCAGCCCAGGGAAAGGACTTGGCTACACCTTC. Its protein product is CASSPGKGLGYTF.

In this sample, this clonotype turned up many times. This chain links TRBV5-1 with TRBJ1-6; D is unclear. The CDR3 extends over 13 amino acids. Germline lookup yields CDR1 SGHRS and CDR2 YFSETQ. V shed 0 bases and J shed 10 bases, with 8 bases lying between them. The CDR3 loop is CASSLGGNSPLHF. The DNA for the CDR3 is TGCGCCAGCAGCTTGGGTGGGAACTCACCCCTCCACTTT.

At least ten counts were recorded for this clonotype. J is TRBJ2-5 and V is TRBV28; weak D call: TRBD2 (6 bases). CDR3 size: 16 residues. Germline assignment: CDR1 MDHEN and CDR2 SYDVKM. Trimming left V 3 bases short and J 2 bases short, with 16 bases between. The CDR3 nucleotides are TGTGCCAGCAGTTTTATGGAGGGGACCCTTCAAGAGACCCAGTACTTC. Residues: CASSFMEGTLQETQYF.

At least ten counts were recorded for this clonotype. This chain uses TRBV20-1 with TRBJ1-2; D remains ambiguous. Germline CDR1 DFQATT, CDR2 SNEGSKA (reference sequence). The V end was cut by 3 bases, the J end by 1 base, with 9 bases between. The CDR3 is made up of 13 amino acids. The CDR3 is CSARAQLNYGYTF. For the CDR3, the DNA is TGCAGTGCTAGGGCGCAGCTTAACTATGGCTACACCTTC.

This clonotype was seen at least ten times. This chain joins TRBV5-1 and TRBJ2-1; tentatively, D is TRBD1 or TRBD2 (6 bases each). V was trimmed by 2 bases and J by 1 base, leaving 10 bases between them. Germline V gene sequence: CDR1 SGHRS, CDR2 YFSETQ. The CDR3 spans 15 residues. CDR3 bases: TGCGCCAGCAGCTTCGAGGGGGGTTCCTACAATGAGCAGTTCTTC. Translated, it gives CASSFEGGSYNEQFF.

The sample holds a few counts of this clonotype. This sequence joins TRBV20-1 and TRBJ1-2, with D perhaps TRBD1 (6 bases). The CDR3 extends over 14 amino acids. The V gene's germline CDR1 is DFQATT and CDR2 SNEGSKA (reference sequence). The ends were cut back, 0 bases at V and 7 bases at J, with 15 bases in the middle. This chain's CDR3 is CSARDSGGAVGYTF. The CDR3 coding sequence is TGCAGTGCTAGAGATTCGGGGGGGGCGGTTGGCTACACCTTC.

This clonotype was detected many times. The CDR3 DNA reads as TGCAGTGCTGGCCGGGGGGCACAAGAGACCCAGTACTTC. Amino acids: CSAGRGAQETQYF. The chain couples TRBV20-1 to TRBJ2-5; D possibly corresponds to TRBD2 (7 bases). This CDR3 is built from 13 residues. Germline V gene data show CDR1 as DFQATT and CDR2 as SNEGSKA (reference sequence). V was clipped by 5 bases and J by 2 bases, with 12 bases between them.

There are many counts of this clonotype. This chain joins TRBV7-2 and TRBJ2-5; 8 positions agree with TRBD2. Trimming took 5 bases from V and 8 from J; bases not matched to a gene: 7. This CDR3 is built from 13 residues. Germline V gene lookup returns CDR1 SGHTA and CDR2 FQGNSA. CDR3 in DNA: TGTGCCAGCAGCGTGGGACTAGGTGACACCCAGTACTTC. This translates into CASSVGLGDTQYF.

This clonotype was seen many times. The chain recombines TRBV7-8 with TRBJ2-1; the D gene is possibly TRBD2 (6 bases). Germline CDR1 and CDR2: SGHVS and FQNEAQ. Deletions cut 7 bases from V and 1 base from J, with 14 bases between. The CDR3 loop spans 15 amino acids. The CDR3 loop is CASTRGGTSYNEQFF. As DNA, the CDR3 is TGTGCCAGCACCCGTGGGGGGACTTCCTACAATGAGCAGTTCTTC.

This clonotype was seen repeatedly, ten times or more. The chain uses TRBV5-1 and TRBJ1-4; D is uncertain. Looked up from germline, CDR1 is SGHRS and CDR2 is YFSETQ. With 5 bases removed from V and 0 bases from J, the gap between germline ends came to 5 bases. This CDR3 comprises 13 residues. DNA for the CDR3: TGCGCCAGCAGAGCTTCAACTAATGAAAAACTGTTTTTT. Its translation is CASRASTNEKLFF.

This clonotype was detected ten times or more. One base away lies a much larger clone, so this may be a sequencing read error. In DNA, the CDR3 is TGTGCCAGCAGTTTGCCTGGGGCCAAAGTCCTGACTTTC. Residues: CASSLPGAKVLTF. This chain uses TRBV27 with TRBJ2-6; D might be TRBD1 (5 bases). This CDR3 is built from 13 residues. Germline lookup yields CDR1 MNHEY and CDR2 SMNVEV (reference sequence).

This clonotype was counted ten times or more. The chain carries TRBV20-1 and TRBJ2-3; a weak D match, TRBD1 (6 bases). CDR3 size: 14 residues. With 0 bases removed from V and 6 bases from J, the gap between germline ends came to 13 bases. Germline CDR1 is DFQATT and CDR2 is SNEGSKA (reference sequence). As DNA, the CDR3 is TGCAGTGCTAGAGAAGGGGGAGACCGCGATACGCAGTATTTT. This translates into CSAREGGDRDTQYF.

This clonotype has a count of ten or more. The chain joins TRBV20-1 to TRBJ2-6, with D perhaps being TRBD1 or TRBD2 (6 bases each). The CDR3 spans 15 residues. Trimming took 5 bases from V and 0 from J, leaving 11 bases between them. The germline CDR1 and CDR2 sequences are DFQATT and SNEGSKA (reference sequence). The CDR3 region has the DNA TGCAGTGCTTCTGGAGGGGGCTCTGGGGCCAACGTCCTGACTTTC. It specifies CSASGGGSGANVLTF.

This clonotype was picked up many times. V and J are TRBV12-3 or TRBV12-4 and TRBJ2-2; 11 bases are a match to TRBD2. The V gene end was trimmed by 3 bases and the J gene end by 8 bases; junction bases not matched to a gene: 8. The CDR3 covers 16 residues. CDR3 nucleotide sequence: TGTGCCAGCAGTTTCGGGGGACTAGCGGATACTGGGGAGCTGTTTTTT. The encoded protein is CASSFGGLADTGELFF.

This clonotype was detected many times. The chain carries TRBV6-2 or TRBV6-3 and TRBJ1-2; 8 bases line up with TRBD1. The germline gives CDR1 MNHEY, CDR2 SVGEGT. With V trimmed by 0 bases and J by 6 bases, 9 bases remained unmatched. The CDR3 length is 16 residues. The chain's CDR3 is CASSYSTRGQGNGYTF. The CDR3, as DNA: TGTGCCAGCAGTTACTCGACCAGGGGGCAAGGTAATGGCTACACCTTC.

This clonotype appeared many times. V and J are TRBV29-1 and TRBJ2-7, with TRBD1 as a possible D gene (5 bases). With 7 bases removed from V and 5 bases from J, the gap between germline ends came to 12 bases. This CDR3 spans 11 amino acids. Germline-derived CDR1 and CDR2 are SQVTM and ANQGSEA. In DNA, the CDR3 is TGCAGCGCCGGACATCGAAACGAGCAGTACTTC. Its protein product is CSAGHRNEQYF.

This clonotype was counted many times. CDR3 coding DNA: TGCAGTGCCCAAGTCCTAGCGGAAGAGACCCAGTACTTC. Residues: CSAQVLAEETQYF. The gene calls are TRBV20-1 and TRBJ2-5, with 7 nucleotides matching TRBD2. The CDR3 runs 13 residues. Trimming took 6 bases from V and 3 from J; bases not matched to a gene: 7. Looked up from germline, CDR1 is DFQATT and CDR2 is SNEGSKA (reference sequence).

In this sample, this clonotype turned up many times. This CDR3 reads CASSPAGDQPQHF. CDR3 DNA sequence: TGCGCCAGCAGCCCGGCGGGGGATCAGCCCCAGCATTTT. The chain carries TRBV5-1 and TRBJ1-5; TRBD1 is a possible D gene (5 bases). This CDR3 is 13 amino acids long. V was shortened by 4 bases and J by 5 bases, with 10 bases between the two germline ends. CDR1 is SGHRS, CDR2 YFSETQ, per germline.

This clonotype was seen repeatedly, ten times or more. This rearrangement joins TRBV5-1 to TRBJ2-6; TRBD2 matches at 8 bases. In germline, CDR1 is SGHRS, CDR2 YFSETQ. The CDR3 runs 19 residues. J was trimmed by 1 base and V by 0 bases; bases with no gene match: 9. CDR3 in amino acids: CASSLEVGTSKSGANVLTF. The CDR3 nucleotides read TGCGCCAGCAGCTTGGAGGTGGGGACTAGTAAATCTGGGGCCAACGTCCTGACTTTC.

This clonotype was counted many times. This clone may be a read error of a much larger clone one base away. The rearrangement joins TRBV29-1 to TRBJ2-1, with D unresolved. V lost 6 bases, J lost 10 bases, and 19 bases lay in between. Per germline, CDR1 SQVTM and CDR2 ANQGSEA. CDR3 length equals 13 residues. This CDR3 is CSVLDPEMKEQFF. The CDR3, as DNA: TGCAGCGTATTGGACCCTGAAATGAAAGAGCAGTTCTTC.